Following are 2 T cell receptor beta chains from one sample sequenced in a study of T cell changes during pregnancy in multiple sclerosis. The repertoire was sequenced with immunoSEQ multiplex PCR; TCRdb's copy has only in-frame clones and lacks some. This sample has about 120,000 clones, with roughly 92% found just once. The sequencing here drew on peripheral blood, taken before pregnancy. These receptors were taken from a female donor with multiple sclerosis, enrolled in a pregnancy study.

The gene calls are TRBV11-2 and TRBJ2-1, with 7 bases fitting TRBD2. Unmatched junction bases numbered 17, after V lost 3 bases and J lost 3 bases. CDR1 and CDR2 (germline): SGHAT, FQNNGV. CDR3 length equals 19 residues. The CDR3 here is CASSFNIAGPPSDYNEQFF. The DNA for the CDR3 is TGTGCCAGCAGCTTTAATATAGCGGGTCCCCCATCCGACTACAATGAGCAGTTCTTC.

The rearrangement uses TRBV7-9 and TRBJ2-1; 10 nucleotides align to TRBD2. This CDR3 has 19 amino acids. J was trimmed by 6 bases and V by 4 bases; bases with no gene match: 18. The germline V gene has CDR1 SEHNR and CDR2 FQNEAQ (reference sequence). CDR3 region: CASSSATLGAGGRLNEQFF. DNA of the CDR3: TGTGCCAGCAGCTCGGCCACACTAGGAGCGGGGGGGCGGCTCAATGAGCAGTTCTTC. Filled out from reference TRBV7-9 and TRBJ2-1, the complete variable domain reads DTGVSQNPRHKITKRGQNVTFRCDPISEHNRLYWYRQTLGQGPEFLTYFQNEAQLEKSRLLSDRFSAERPKGSFSTLEIQRTEQGDSAMYLCASSSATLGAGGRLNEQFFGPGTRLTVL.